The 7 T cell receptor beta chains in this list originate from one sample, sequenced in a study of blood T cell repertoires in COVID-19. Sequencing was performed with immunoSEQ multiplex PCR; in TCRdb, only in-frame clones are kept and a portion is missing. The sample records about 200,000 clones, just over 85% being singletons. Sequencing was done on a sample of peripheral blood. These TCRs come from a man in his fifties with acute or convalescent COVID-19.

The CDR3 here is CASSPSGTGLYEQYF. In DNA form, the CDR3 reads TGTGCCAGTAGTCCGAGCGGGACAGGACTCTACGAGCAGTACTTC. The chain has TRBV19 and TRBJ2-7; D might be TRBD1 (8 bases). Germline-derived CDR1 and CDR2 are LNHDA and SQIVND (reference sequence). V was pared by 5 bases and J by 3 bases, with 17 bases between. This CDR3 region has 15 residues.

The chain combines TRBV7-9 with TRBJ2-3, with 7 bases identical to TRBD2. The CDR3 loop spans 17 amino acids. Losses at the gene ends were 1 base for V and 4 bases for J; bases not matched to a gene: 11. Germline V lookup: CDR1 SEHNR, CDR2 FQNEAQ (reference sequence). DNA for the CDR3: TGTGCCAGCAGCTTAGGGGCTAGCGGTTCCCTAGCAGATACGCAGTATTTT. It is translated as CASSLGASGSLADTQYF.

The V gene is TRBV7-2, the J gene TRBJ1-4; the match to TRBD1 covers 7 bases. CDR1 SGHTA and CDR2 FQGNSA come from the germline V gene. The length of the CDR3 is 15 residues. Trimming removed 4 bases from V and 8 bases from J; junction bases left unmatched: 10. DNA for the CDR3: TGTGCCAGCAGCTGGTTGACAGGGATTGGAGAAAAACTGTTTTTT. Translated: CASSWLTGIGEKLFF.

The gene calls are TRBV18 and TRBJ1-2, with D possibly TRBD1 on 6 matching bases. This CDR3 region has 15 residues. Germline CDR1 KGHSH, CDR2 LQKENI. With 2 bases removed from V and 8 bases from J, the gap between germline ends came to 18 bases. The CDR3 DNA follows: TGTGCCAGCTCACCAAACACTAGCGGGGGGCGCGGCTACACCTTC. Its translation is CASSPNTSGGRGYTF.

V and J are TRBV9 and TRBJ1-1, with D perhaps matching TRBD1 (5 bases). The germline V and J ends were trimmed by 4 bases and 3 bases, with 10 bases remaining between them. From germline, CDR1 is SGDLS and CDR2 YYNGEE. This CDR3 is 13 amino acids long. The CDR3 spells CASSKGSYTEAFF. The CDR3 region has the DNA TGTGCCAGCAGCAAGGGGTCCTACACTGAAGCTTTCTTT.

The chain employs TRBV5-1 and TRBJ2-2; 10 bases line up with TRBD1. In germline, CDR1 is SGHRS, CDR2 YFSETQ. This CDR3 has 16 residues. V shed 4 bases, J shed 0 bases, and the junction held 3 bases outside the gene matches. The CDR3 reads CASSAGTGANTGELFF. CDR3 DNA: TGCGCCAGCAGCGCGGGGACAGGGGCGAACACCGGGGAGCTGTTTTTT.

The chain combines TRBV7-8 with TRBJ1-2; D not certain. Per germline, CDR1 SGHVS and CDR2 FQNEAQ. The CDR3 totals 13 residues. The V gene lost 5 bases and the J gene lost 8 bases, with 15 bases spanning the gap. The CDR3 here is CASSIDRPGGYTF. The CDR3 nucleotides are TGTGCCAGCAGCATAGACCGACCGGGAGGCTACACCTTC.